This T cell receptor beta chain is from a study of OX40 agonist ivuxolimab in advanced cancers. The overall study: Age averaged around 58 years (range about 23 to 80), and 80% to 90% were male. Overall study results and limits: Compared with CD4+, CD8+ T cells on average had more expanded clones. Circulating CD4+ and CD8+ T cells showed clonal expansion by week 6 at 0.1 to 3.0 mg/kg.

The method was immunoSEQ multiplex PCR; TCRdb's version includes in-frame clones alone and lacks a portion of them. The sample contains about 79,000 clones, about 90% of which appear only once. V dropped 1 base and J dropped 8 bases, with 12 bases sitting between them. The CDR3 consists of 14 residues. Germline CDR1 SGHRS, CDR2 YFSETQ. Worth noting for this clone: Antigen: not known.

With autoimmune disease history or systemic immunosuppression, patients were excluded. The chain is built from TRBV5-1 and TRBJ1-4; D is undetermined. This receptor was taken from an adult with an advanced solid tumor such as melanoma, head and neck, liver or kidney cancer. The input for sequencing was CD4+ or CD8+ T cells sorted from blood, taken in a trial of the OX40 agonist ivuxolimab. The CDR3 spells CASSLNLEKEKLFF. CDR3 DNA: TGCGCCAGCAGCTTGAACCTCGAGAAAGAAAAACTGTTTTTT.